This entry lists 28 T cell receptor beta chains sequenced from one sample in a study of blood T cell repertoires in COVID-19. TCRdb's copy holds only in-frame clones and misses some; the assay was immunoSEQ multiplex PCR. The sample carries around 94,000 clones, over 70% recorded once. Sequenced sample: peripheral blood. These receptors originate from a human donor in a cohort sampled during active COVID-19.

This chain links TRBV7-8 with TRBJ1-4, with 8 bases that match TRBD1. The CDR3 spans 15 residues. V gave up 3 bases and J gave up 7 bases; unmatched junction bases: 7. The germline V gene encodes CDR1 SGHVS and CDR2 FQNEAQ. CDR3 residues: CASSFYQGAGEKLFF. The DNA for the CDR3 is TGTGCCAGCAGCTTTTATCAGGGGGCGGGTGAAAAACTGTTTTTT.

V and J are TRBV9 and TRBJ2-7; 7 bases fit TRBD2. The CDR3 runs to 14 residues. Germline loops: CDR1 SGDLS, CDR2 YYNGEE. Trimming cost V 3 bases and J 0 bases; bases outside gene matches: 3. The CDR3 DNA follows: TGTGCCAGCAGCGCGGCTAGCGGCTCCTACGAGCAGTACTTC. Protein: CASSAASGSYEQYF.

About this clone: This sample includes further DNA sequences coding for the same CDR3. V is TRBV18 and J is TRBJ1-1; D uncertain. Germline V gives CDR1 KGHSH, CDR2 LQKENI. V dropped 6 bases and J dropped 0 bases, with 8 bases sitting between them. The length of the CDR3 is 13 residues. The CDR3 sequence is CASSSGLNTEAFF. In DNA, the CDR3 is TGTGCCAGCTCCTCGGGATTGAACACTGAAGCTTTCTTT.

The V call is TRBV10-3, the J call TRBJ2-1; 9 nucleotides match TRBD1. Germline assignment: CDR1 ENHRY and CDR2 SYGVKD. The CDR3 is 14 amino acids. The J segment lost 9 bases and the V segment lost 6 bases, leaving 9 bases of the junction unmatched. CDR3 amino acids: CAISLGTGQIEQFF. CDR3 sequence (DNA): TGTGCCATCAGCCTAGGGACAGGGCAAATTGAGCAGTTCTTC.

The chain couples TRBV7-8 to TRBJ2-7; no firm D call. V lost 5 bases and J lost 4, with 12 bases in between. CDR1 and CDR2 (germline): SGHVS, FQNEAQ. CDR3 length equals 13 residues. The CDR3 here is CASSTKVPYEQYF. DNA of the CDR3: TGTGCCAGCAGCACTAAGGTCCCTTACGAGCAGTACTTC.

The gene calls are TRBV5-4 and TRBJ2-5; 9 positions match TRBD1. Looked up from germline, CDR1 is SGHNT and CDR2 is YYREEE (reference sequence). This CDR3 comprises 15 residues. Trimming at V came to 6 bases and at J to 6 bases, leaving 12 bases not matched to a gene. CDR3 in DNA: TGTGCCAGCACTCTGGGGGGGGACAGGGCGAAGACCCAGTACTTC. It codes for CASTLGGDRAKTQYF.

This clone has a handful of counts. The chain recombines TRBV28 with TRBJ2-3, with 9 bases that match TRBD1. J gave up 2 bases and V 8 bases, and 2 bases lay outside the gene matches. The CDR3 is 13 amino acids. Germline CDR1 reads MDHEN; CDR2 reads SYDVKM. As DNA, the CDR3 is TGTGCCAGCGGGACAGGGACCACAGATACGCAGTATTTT. Protein sequence: CASGTGTTDTQYF.

V usage is TRBV7-2 and J usage is TRBJ2-7; possible D gene TRBD1, 6 bases. Germline CDR1 is SGHTA and CDR2 is FQGNSA. This CDR3 region has 15 residues. V dropped 1 base and J dropped 7 bases, with 17 bases sitting between them. The CDR3 nucleotides are TGTGCCAGCAGCTTAGGGGTCAGGGGAAGAAGGGAGCAGTACTTC. Amino acids: CASSLGVRGRREQYF. The full variable domain, completed using reference TRBV7-2 and TRBJ2-7, is GAGVSQSPSNKVTEKGKDVELRCDPISGHTALYWYRQSLGQGLEFLIYFQGNSAPDKSGLPSDRFSAERTGGSVSTLTIQRTQQEDSAVYLCASSLGVRGRREQYFGPGTRLTVT.

This chain uses TRBV5-1 with TRBJ2-7; a weak D match, TRBD1 (6 bases). Germline V gene sequence: CDR1 SGHRS, CDR2 YFSETQ. This CDR3 has 15 residues. Trimming stripped 0 bases from V and 7 bases from J, with 17 bases between. The CDR3 here is CASSLDTTGTWEQYF. The CDR3 DNA is TGCGCCAGCAGCTTGGATACCACAGGGACATGGGAGCAGTACTTC.

The chain has TRBV6-2 or TRBV6-3 and TRBJ2-5, with TRBD2 matching 11 bases. CDR3 size: 14 residues. Germline assignment: CDR1 MNHEY and CDR2 SVGEGT. J was trimmed by 5 bases and V by 1 base; bases with no gene match: 0. The CDR3 here is CASSYWTSGETQYF. Written as DNA, the CDR3 is TGTGCCAGCAGTTACTGGACTAGCGGGGAGACCCAGTACTTC.

The chain uses TRBV2 and TRBJ2-5, with 10 bases that match TRBD1. CDR3 length equals 15 residues. With V trimmed by 6 bases and J by 5 bases, 9 bases remained unmatched. Germline assignment: CDR1 SNHLY and CDR2 FYNNEI. The DNA of the CDR3 is TGTGCCAGCAGAGCACCGGGACAGGGGATGGAGACCCAGTACTTC. Residues: CASRAPGQGMETQYF.

The rearrangement links TRBV6-4 to TRBJ2-4, with 7 bases matching TRBD1. Looked up from germline, CDR1 is MRHNA and CDR2 is SNTAGT. CDR3 length: 20 residues. The V and J ends lost 0 bases and 0 bases, in that order; junction bases with no gene match: 14. The CDR3 nucleotides are TGTGCCAGCAGTGACTCTTTGCCGACAGGGAAAAAAAAAGCCAAAAACATTCAGTACTTC. This codes for CASSDSLPTGKKKAKNIQYF.

V usage is TRBV6-5 and J usage is TRBJ2-7; TRBD1 aligns across 7 bases. The germline CDR1 and CDR2 sequences are MNHEY and SVGAGI. The trim removed 7 bases at V and 7 bases at J, leaving 7 bases unmatched. The CDR3 consists of 12 residues. The CDR3 region has the DNA TGTGCCAGCAAAACAGGGGCTAGGGAGCAGTACTTC. Protein sequence: CASKTGAREQYF.

The chain has TRBV29-1 and TRBJ1-5; D gene ambiguous. Per germline, CDR1 SQVTM and CDR2 ANQGSEA. CDR3 length: 12 amino acids. Trimming shortened V by 4 bases and J by 3 bases, and 7 bases separated the two germline ends. CDR3 sequence: CSVGGNNQPQHF. CDR3 coding DNA: TGCAGCGTTGGAGGGAACAATCAGCCCCAGCATTTT.

Turning to this clone: Other nucleotide sequences from this sample produce the same CDR3. J is TRBJ2-7 and V is TRBV4-1, with a tentative D call TRBD1 (6 bases). In germline, CDR1 is MGHRA, CDR2 YSYEKL. V lost 6 bases to trimming and J lost 3 bases, with 18 bases between them. There are 15 residues in the CDR3. The chain's CDR3 is CASRQGTLENYEQYF. Here the CDR3 DNA reads TGCGCCAGCAGGCAGGGGACCTTAGAGAACTACGAGCAGTACTTC.

The rearrangement links TRBV25-1 to TRBJ2-6, with D tentatively TRBD1 (5 bases). Per germline, CDR1 MGHDK and CDR2 SYGVNS. The germline V and J ends were trimmed by 3 bases and 2 bases, with 5 bases remaining between them. The CDR3 contains 14 residues. In DNA, the CDR3 is TGTGCCAGCAGTGAGGGGCCTGGGGCCAACGTCCTGACTTTC. This encodes CASSEGPGANVLTF.

CDR3 residues: CASSALVIDTQYF. The DNA of the CDR3 is TGTGCCAGCAGCGCCTTAGTGATAGATACGCAGTATTTT. The genes are TRBV5-6 and TRBJ2-3; no clear D gene. Germline V gene lookup returns CDR1 SGHDT and CDR2 YYEEEE. The length of the CDR3 is 13 residues. The germline V and J ends were trimmed by 4 bases and 5 bases, with 11 bases remaining between them.

The chain links TRBV7-8 to TRBJ2-1, with a tentative D call TRBD2 (6 bases). CDR3 size: 16 residues. Germline values: CDR1 SGHVS, CDR2 FQNEAQ. V was trimmed by 5 bases and J by 4 bases, leaving 18 bases between them. CDR3 protein: CASSGSVWTTYNEQFF. The CDR3 DNA sequence: TGTGCCAGCAGCGGTTCGGTCTGGACTACATACAATGAGCAGTTCTTC.

CDR3 residues: CASSPRENSPLHF. For the CDR3, the DNA is TGTGCCAGCTCACCGCGGGAAAATTCACCCCTCCACTTT. V and J are TRBV18 and TRBJ1-6; D gene uncertain. Germline lookup yields CDR1 KGHSH and CDR2 LQKENI. Trimming took off 3 bases at V and 7 bases at J, with 7 bases between the two ends. This CDR3 spans 13 amino acids.

The rearrangement links TRBV28 to TRBJ2-7; D is perhaps TRBD1 (5 bases). V lost 8 bases and J 7 bases, leaving 21 bases between the germline ends. CDR1 and CDR2 from the germline V gene are MDHEN and SYDVKM. The CDR3 is 14 amino acids. For the CDR3, the DNA is TGTGCCAGCTCCCAACCCAGACAGACTGTAGAGCAGTACTTC. Protein: CASSQPRQTVEQYF.

This chain joins TRBV27 and TRBJ2-5, with 11 bases fitting TRBD1. This CDR3 comprises 16 residues. Germline V gives CDR1 MNHEY, CDR2 SMNVEV (reference sequence). The V segment lost 3 bases and the J segment 6 bases; nucleotides outside the gene matches: 9. The CDR3 region is CASSFGGQGVGKTQYF. As DNA, the CDR3 is TGTGCCAGCAGTTTCGGGGGACAGGGGGTAGGAAAGACCCAGTACTTC.

V is TRBV29-1 and J is TRBJ2-7; D is perhaps TRBD2 (6 bases). CDR3 length equals 13 residues. Deletions cut 4 bases from V and 4 bases from J, with 14 bases between. Germline-derived CDR1 and CDR2 are SQVTM and ANQGSEA. CDR3 coding DNA: TGCAGCGTTGGTGGCGGGGAGGCATACGAGCAGTACTTC. Protein: CSVGGGEAYEQYF.

This clone was observed a few times. The chain couples TRBV24-1 to TRBJ2-1, with D perhaps matching TRBD2 (6 bases). The CDR3 contains 18 residues. The germline CDR1 and CDR2 sequences are KGHDR and SFDVKD. The V gene lost 2 bases and the J gene lost 2 bases, with 18 bases spanning the gap. CDR3 in DNA: TGTGCCACCAGTGATTACCTCCGGACTAAGGACACCTACAATGAGCAGTTCTTC. Its protein is CATSDYLRTKDTYNEQFF.

The rearrangement joins TRBV29-1 to TRBJ2-6, with D unresolved. This CDR3 has 13 amino acids. The ends were cut back, 6 bases at V and 0 bases at J, with 6 bases in the middle. Germline V gene sequence: CDR1 SQVTM, CDR2 ANQGSEA. CDR3 residues: CSVRGSGANVLTF. Written as DNA, the CDR3 is TGCAGCGTCCGAGGCTCTGGGGCCAACGTCCTGACTTTC. Full variable domain (rest looked up from reference TRBV29-1 and TRBJ2-6): SAVISQKPSRDICQRGTSLTIQCQVDSQVTMMFWYRQQPGQSLTLIATANQGSEATYESGFVIDKFPISRPNLTFSTLTVSNMSPEDSSIYLCSVRGSGANVLTFGAGSRLTVL.

The chain employs TRBV28 and TRBJ1-1; D perhaps matches TRBD1 (5 bases). In germline, CDR1 is MDHEN, CDR2 SYDVKM. The length of the CDR3 is 15 residues. V lost 6 bases and J lost 5, with 19 bases in between. CDR3 in amino acids: CASRGVGWRGTEAFF. The CDR3 DNA sequence: TGTGCCAGCAGGGGTGTCGGGTGGAGGGGAACTGAAGCTTTCTTT. The entire variable domain, with the rest obtained from reference TRBV28 and TRBJ1-1, is as follows: DVKVTQSSRYLVKRTGEKVFLECVQDMDHENMFWYRQDPGLGLRLIYFSYDVKMKEKGDIPEGYSVSREKKERFSLILESASTNQTSMYLCASRGVGWRGTEAFFGQGTRLTVV.

This clone was seen a handful of times. Other DNA sequences in the sample encode the same CDR3. The rearrangement joins TRBV3-1 (or the pseudogene TRBV3-2) to TRBJ1-1; D perhaps matches TRBD1 (5 bases). The germline V and J ends were trimmed by 1 base and 1 base, with 7 bases remaining between them. The CDR3 is 14 residues long. The V gene's germline CDR1 is LGHDT and CDR2 YNNKEL (reference sequence). The CDR3 is CASSQVGGNTEAFF. The CDR3 DNA sequence: TGTGCCAGCAGCCAAGTGGGGGGGAACACTGAAGCTTTCTTT.

This chain joins TRBV27 and TRBJ2-1; perhaps TRBD1 as D (5 bases). Trimming cost V 7 bases and J 1 base, with 14 bases left between them. The germline V gene encodes CDR1 MNHEY and CDR2 SMNVEV (reference sequence). This CDR3 is built from 15 residues. The CDR3 DNA reads as TGTGCCAGCAAGACTGGTCAGGGATCCTACAATGAGCAGTTCTTC. The encoded protein is CASKTGQGSYNEQFF.

The chain joins TRBV28 to TRBJ1-2, with unresolved D. The V and J ends lost 6 bases and 8 bases respectively, with 16 bases between them. Germline CDR1 reads MDHEN; CDR2 reads SYDVKM. The CDR3 is 13 amino acids. The CDR3 region has the DNA TGTGCCAGCAGCCCTCCTAGGAGGGAGGGCTACACCTTC. Amino acids: CASSPPRREGYTF.